Listed below are T cell receptor beta chains from one sample, sequenced in a study of cytomegalovirus exposure and HLA in healthy donors. Profiled with immunoSEQ multiplex PCR; TCRdb holds only in-frame clones, not every one. The data contain around 130,000 clones, about three quarters of them singletons. The sequencing sample was made of PBMCs. These receptors originate from a woman between 40 and 55 years old in good health and CMV-seronegative. Each CDR3 is given with its conserved first and last residue. A D gene is named only where the DNA matches it firmly. A row's size may be missing; if present it is once, few, many or a size class.

size | D | J | V | DNA | CDR3
. | . | TRBJ1-1 | TRBV5-1 | TGCGCCAGCAGCTCCGTTGGGGGGGAGGGGACTGAAGCTTTCTTT | CASSSVGGEGTEAFF
. | TRBD2 | TRBJ2-5 | TRBV7-6 | TGTGCCAGCAGCCCACGGACTAGCGGGGGGGCGAGGACCCAGTACTTC | CASSPRTSGGARTQYF
. | TRBD1 | TRBJ2-7 | TRBV5-1 | TGCGCCAGCAGCCCGGGGGACAGGCAGGGACAGGTCGAGCAGTACTTC | CASSPGDRQGQVEQYF
. | . | TRBJ2-2 | TRBV30 | TGTGCCTATAAGCCGGGACATTACACCGGGGAGCTGTTTTTT | CAYKPGHYTGELFF
few | . | TRBJ1-6 | TRBV7-9 | TGTGCCAGCAGAGTGGAGGAATCACCCCTCCACTTT | CASRVEESPLHF
. | TRBD2 | TRBJ2-1 | TRBV7-9 | TGTGCCAGCAGCTTAGTAGGGATACTAGCGGCCACCCCCAATGAGCAGTTCTTC | CASSLVGILAATPNEQFF
. | . | TRBJ1-1 | TRBV4-2 | TGTGCCAGCAGCCTAGGGGGGGGCACTGAAGCTTTCTTT | CASSLGGGTEAFF
. | . | TRBJ2-5 | TRBV11-2 | TGTGCCAGCAGCTTAGCGCAAGAGACCCAGTACTTC | CASSLAQETQYF
. | . | TRBJ1-4 | TRBV15 | TGTGCCACCAAAAGCAGTGCAGGATGGGAAAAACTGTTTTTT | CATKSSAGWEKLFF
. | . | TRBJ1-6 | TRBV4-2 | TGTGCCAGCAGCCAAGATCGGGCGGGACTTAGGTCGACCCTCCACTTT | CASSQDRAGLRSTLHF
few | TRBD1 | TRBJ1-6 | TRBV7-6 | TGTGCCAGCAGCTTAGTTCCCGGGACAGGGAGGTCACCCCTCCACTTT | CASSLVPGTGRSPLHF
. | TRBD2 | TRBJ2-1 | TRBV7-2 | TGTGCCAGCAGCGAAAGGGGCGGGGGGTATCCCAATGAGCAGTTCTTC | CASSERGGGYPNEQFF
. | . | TRBJ2-2 | TRBV5-1 | TGCGCCAGCAGCTGGGCCCCTTATCGGGGTTCCGACGGGGAGCTGTTTTTT | CASSWAPYRGSDGELFF
. | . | TRBJ1-5 | TRBV7-8 | TGTGCCAGCAGCTTGGGGGGTGGAAGCAATCAGCCCCAGCATTTT | CASSLGGGSNQPQHF
. | TRBD1 | TRBJ1-1 | TRBV19 | TGTGCCAGTAGTATTATCGACAGGGACACTGAAGCTTTCTTT | CASSIIDRDTEAFF
few | TRBD2 | TRBJ2-7 | TRBV5-6 | TGTGCCAGCAGCGTCTTAGCGGGGCCCTTATCCTACGAGCAGTACTTC | CASSVLAGPLSYEQYF
few | . | TRBJ2-5 | TRBV19 | TGTGCCAGTAGTATTTCCAGGGAAGAGACCCAGTACTTC | CASSISREETQYF
. | . | TRBJ2-2 | TRBV4-2 | TGTGCCAGCGCCCCGAGTTACACCGGGGAGCTGTTTTTT | CASAPSYTGELFF
. | . | TRBJ2-7 | TRBV5-1 | TGCGCCAGCAGCTTGGCCCTAAGGGCAGGGGAAGGATACGAGCAGTACTTC | CASSLALRAGEGYEQYF
. | TRBD2 | TRBJ2-3 | TRBV6-1 | TGTGCCAGCAGTACGGGACTAGCGGGGACAGATACGCAGTATTTT | CASSTGLAGTDTQYF
. | TRBD2 | TRBJ2-7 | TRBV27 | TGTGCCAGCAGTTCATATAGCGGGGACTCCTACGAGCAGTACTTC | CASSSYSGDSYEQYF
. | TRBD1 | TRBJ1-1 | TRBV13 | TGTGCCAGCAGGCGAGCACAGGGGCCAGGAGCTTTCTTT | CASRRAQGPGAFF
. | . | TRBJ2-2 | TRBV28 | TGTGCCAGCAGGCTCGGCACCGGGGAGCTGTTTTTT | CASRLGTGELFF
. | TRBD1 | TRBJ2-3 | TRBV10-1 | TGCGCCAGCAGTGATACAGGGGGCTTAGATACGCAGTATTTT | CASSDTGGLDTQYF
. | TRBD2 | TRBJ2-1 | TRBV5-1 | TGCGCCAGCAGCCTAGCGAGCGGGATCTCCTACAATGAGCAGTTCTTC | CASSLASGISYNEQFF
. | . | TRBJ1-1 | TRBV10-3 | TGTGCCACCGCGGGGGGCGGATTGATGAACACTGAAGCTTTCTTT | CATAGGGLMNTEAFF
once | TRBD1 | TRBJ2-5 | TRBV13 | TGTGCCAGCAGCTTAAGGGACAGGGAAGAGACCCAGTACTTC | CASSLRDREETQYF
. | TRBD2 | TRBJ2-3 | TRBV29-1 | TGCAGCGTTGAACTGGGGGGGAGGCTCGACTTCACAGATACGCAGTATTTT | CSVELGGRLDFTDTQYF
. | TRBD1 | TRBJ2-4 | TRBV7-9 | TGTGCCAGCAGCTGGGGACAGGGCAGGAACATTCAGTACTTC | CASSWGQGRNIQYF
. | . | TRBJ1-6 | TRBV7-8 | TGTGCCAGCAGCTTGAGTAGCTCCTATAATTCACCCCTCCACTTT | CASSLSSSYNSPLHF
once | . | TRBJ1-5 | TRBV30 | TGTGCCTGGAGTGTAACCGGGAGGGGTTATCAGCCCCAGCATTTT | CAWSVTGRGYQPQHF
. | . | TRBJ2-2 | TRBV7-2 | TGTGCCAGCAGCTCTAGAGTTCGAACCACCGGGGAGCTGTTTTTT | CASSSRVRTTGELFF